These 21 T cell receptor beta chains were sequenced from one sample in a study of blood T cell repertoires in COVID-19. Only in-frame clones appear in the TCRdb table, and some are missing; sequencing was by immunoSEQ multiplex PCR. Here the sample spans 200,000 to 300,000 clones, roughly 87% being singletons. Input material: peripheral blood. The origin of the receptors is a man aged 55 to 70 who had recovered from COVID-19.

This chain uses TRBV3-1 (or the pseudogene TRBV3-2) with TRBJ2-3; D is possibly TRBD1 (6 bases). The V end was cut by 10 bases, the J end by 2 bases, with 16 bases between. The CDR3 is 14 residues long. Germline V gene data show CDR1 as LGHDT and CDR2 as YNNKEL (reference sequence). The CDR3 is CATQGWLTTDTQYF. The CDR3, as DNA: TGTGCCACCCAGGGGTGGCTTACCACAGATACGCAGTATTTT.

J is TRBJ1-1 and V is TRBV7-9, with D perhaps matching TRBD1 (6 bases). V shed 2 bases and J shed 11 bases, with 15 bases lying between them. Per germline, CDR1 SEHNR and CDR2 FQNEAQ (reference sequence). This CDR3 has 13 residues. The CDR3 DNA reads TGTGCCAGCAGCTTACAACAGGGCCTAATCGCTTTCTTT. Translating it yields CASSLQQGLIAFF.

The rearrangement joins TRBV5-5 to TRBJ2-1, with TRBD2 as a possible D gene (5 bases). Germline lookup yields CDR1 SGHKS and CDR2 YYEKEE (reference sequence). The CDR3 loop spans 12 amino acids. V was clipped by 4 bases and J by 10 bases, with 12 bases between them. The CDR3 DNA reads TGTGCCAGCAGCCCGTTGGGCGGGGAGCAGTTCTTC. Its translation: CASSPLGGEQFF.

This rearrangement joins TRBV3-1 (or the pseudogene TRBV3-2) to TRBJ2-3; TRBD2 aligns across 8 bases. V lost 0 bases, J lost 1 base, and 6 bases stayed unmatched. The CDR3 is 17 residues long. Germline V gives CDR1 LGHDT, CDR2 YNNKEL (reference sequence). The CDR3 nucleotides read TGTGCCAGCAGCCAAGATTCTGGGCGGGGGGGCACAGATACGCAGTATTTT. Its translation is CASSQDSGRGGTDTQYF.

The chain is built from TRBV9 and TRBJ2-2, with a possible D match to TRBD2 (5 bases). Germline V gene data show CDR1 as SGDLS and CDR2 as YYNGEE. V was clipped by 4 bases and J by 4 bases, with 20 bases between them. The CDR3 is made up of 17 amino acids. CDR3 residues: CASSPYITGSSTGELFF. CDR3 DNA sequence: TGTGCCAGCAGCCCCTATATCACGGGGAGTAGCACCGGGGAGCTGTTTTTT.

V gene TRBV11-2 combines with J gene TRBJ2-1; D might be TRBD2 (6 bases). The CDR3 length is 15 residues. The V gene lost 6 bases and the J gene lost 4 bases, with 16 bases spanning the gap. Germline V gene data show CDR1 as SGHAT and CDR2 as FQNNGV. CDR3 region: CASRPFGRRYNEQFF. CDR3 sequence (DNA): TGTGCCAGCAGACCCTTCGGGAGAAGGTACAATGAGCAGTTCTTC. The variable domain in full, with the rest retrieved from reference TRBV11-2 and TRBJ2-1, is EAGVAQSPRYKIIEKRQSVAFWCNPISGHATLYWYQQILGQGPKLLIQFQNNGVVDDSQLPKDRFSAERLKGVDSTLKIQPAKLEDSAVYLCASRPFGRRYNEQFFGPGTRLTVL.

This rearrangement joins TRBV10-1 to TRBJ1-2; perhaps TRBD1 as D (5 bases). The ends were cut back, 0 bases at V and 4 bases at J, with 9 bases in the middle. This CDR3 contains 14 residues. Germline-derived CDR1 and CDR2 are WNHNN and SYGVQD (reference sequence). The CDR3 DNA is TGCGCCAGCAGTGAGTCGGAGGGACGCTATGGCTACACCTTC. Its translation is CASSESEGRYGYTF.

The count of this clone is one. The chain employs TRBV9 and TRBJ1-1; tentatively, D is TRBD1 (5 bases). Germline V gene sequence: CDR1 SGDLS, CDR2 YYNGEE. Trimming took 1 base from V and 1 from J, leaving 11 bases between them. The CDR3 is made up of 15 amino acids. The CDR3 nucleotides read TGTGCCAGCAGCGTACAGGGAAACTGGAACACTGAAGCTTTCTTT. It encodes CASSVQGNWNTEAFF.

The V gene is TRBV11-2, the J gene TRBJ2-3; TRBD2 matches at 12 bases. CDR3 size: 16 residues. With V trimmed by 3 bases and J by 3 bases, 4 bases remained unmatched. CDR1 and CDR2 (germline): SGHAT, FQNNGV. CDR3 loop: CASSFTSGGPTDTQYF. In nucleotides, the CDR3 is TGTGCCAGCAGCTTTACTAGCGGGGGGCCAACAGATACGCAGTATTTT.

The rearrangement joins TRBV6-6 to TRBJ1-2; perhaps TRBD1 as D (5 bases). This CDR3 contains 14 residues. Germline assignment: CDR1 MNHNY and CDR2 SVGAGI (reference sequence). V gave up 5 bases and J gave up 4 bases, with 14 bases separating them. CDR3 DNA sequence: TGTGCCAGCAGTCCACTGCGGACACCCTATGGCTACACCTTC. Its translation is CASSPLRTPYGYTF.

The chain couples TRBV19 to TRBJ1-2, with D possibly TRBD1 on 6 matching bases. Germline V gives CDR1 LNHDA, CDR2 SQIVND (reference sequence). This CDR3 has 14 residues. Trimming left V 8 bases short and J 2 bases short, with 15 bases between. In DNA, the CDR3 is TGTGCCAGTTTAAGCCCACAGGGAAACTATGGCTACACCTTC. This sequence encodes CASLSPQGNYGYTF.

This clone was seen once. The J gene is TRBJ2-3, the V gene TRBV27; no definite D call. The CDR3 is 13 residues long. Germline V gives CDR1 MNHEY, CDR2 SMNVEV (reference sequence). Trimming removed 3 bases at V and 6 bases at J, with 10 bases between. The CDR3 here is CASSFGRSDTQYF. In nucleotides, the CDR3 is TGTGCCAGCAGTTTCGGTCGAAGTGATACGCAGTATTTT.

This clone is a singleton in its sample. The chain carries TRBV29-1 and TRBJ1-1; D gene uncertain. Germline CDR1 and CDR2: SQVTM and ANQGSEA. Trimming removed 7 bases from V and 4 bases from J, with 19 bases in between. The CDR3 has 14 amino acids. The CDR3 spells CSASAGLGSTEAFF. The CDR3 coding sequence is TGCAGCGCCTCAGCAGGACTGGGTAGCACTGAAGCTTTCTTT.

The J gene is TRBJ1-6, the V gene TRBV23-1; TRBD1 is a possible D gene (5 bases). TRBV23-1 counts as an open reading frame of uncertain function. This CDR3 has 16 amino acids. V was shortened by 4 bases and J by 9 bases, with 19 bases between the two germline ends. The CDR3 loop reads CASSLPIRGVGSPLHF. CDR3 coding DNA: TGCGCCAGCAGTCTACCGATTAGGGGCGTGGGTTCACCCCTCCACTTT.

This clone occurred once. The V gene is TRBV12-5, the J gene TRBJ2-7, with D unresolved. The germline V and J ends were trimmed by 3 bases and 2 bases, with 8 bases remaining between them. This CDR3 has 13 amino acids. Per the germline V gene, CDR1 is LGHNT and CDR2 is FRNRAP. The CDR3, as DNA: TGTGCTAGTGGTTTTGACATAACCTACGAGCAGTACTTC. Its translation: CASGFDITYEQYF.

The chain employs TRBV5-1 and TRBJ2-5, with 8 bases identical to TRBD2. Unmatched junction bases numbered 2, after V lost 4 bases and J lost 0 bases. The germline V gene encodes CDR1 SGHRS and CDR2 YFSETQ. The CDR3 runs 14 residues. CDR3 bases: TGCGCCAGCAGCCCGGGAGGGTACCAAGAGACCCAGTACTTC. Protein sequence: CASSPGGYQETQYF. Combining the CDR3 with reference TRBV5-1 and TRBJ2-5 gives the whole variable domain KAGVTQTPRYLIKTRGQQVTLSCSPISGHRSVSWYQQTPGQGLQFLFEYFSETQRNKGNFPGRFSGRQFSNSRSEMNVSTLELGDSALYLCASSPGGYQETQYFGPGTRLLVL.

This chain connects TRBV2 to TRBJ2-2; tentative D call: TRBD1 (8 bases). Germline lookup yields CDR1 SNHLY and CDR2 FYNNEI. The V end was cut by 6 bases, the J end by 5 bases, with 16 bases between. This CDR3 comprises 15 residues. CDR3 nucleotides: TGTGCCAGCAGCCTTGACAGGGGAGGGACCGGGGAGCTGTTTTTT. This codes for CASSLDRGGTGELFF.

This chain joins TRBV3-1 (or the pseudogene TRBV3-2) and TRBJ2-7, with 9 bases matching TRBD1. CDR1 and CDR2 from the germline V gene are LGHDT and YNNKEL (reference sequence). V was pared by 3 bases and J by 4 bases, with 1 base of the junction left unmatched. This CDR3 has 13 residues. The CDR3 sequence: CASSQGQGYEQYF. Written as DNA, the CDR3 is TGTGCCAGCAGCCAGGGACAGGGATACGAGCAGTACTTC.

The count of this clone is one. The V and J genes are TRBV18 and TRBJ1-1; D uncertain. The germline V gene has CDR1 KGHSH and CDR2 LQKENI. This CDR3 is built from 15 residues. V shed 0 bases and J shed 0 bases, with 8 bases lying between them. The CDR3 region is CASSPPRVMNTEAFF. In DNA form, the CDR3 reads TGTGCCAGCTCACCACCACGGGTTATGAACACTGAAGCTTTCTTT.

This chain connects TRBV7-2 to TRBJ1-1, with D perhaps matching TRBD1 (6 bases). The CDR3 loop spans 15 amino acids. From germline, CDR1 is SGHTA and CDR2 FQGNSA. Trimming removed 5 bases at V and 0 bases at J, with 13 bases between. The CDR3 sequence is CASSLQGGVNTEAFF. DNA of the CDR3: TGTGCCAGCAGCCTCCAAGGGGGGGTGAACACTGAAGCTTTCTTT.

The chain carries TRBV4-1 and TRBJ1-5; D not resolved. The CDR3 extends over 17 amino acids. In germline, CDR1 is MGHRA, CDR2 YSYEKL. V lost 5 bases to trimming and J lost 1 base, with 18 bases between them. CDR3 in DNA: TGCGCCAGCAGCACACAGTTAATTGACGCAAGCAATCAGCCCCAGCATTTT. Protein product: CASSTQLIDASNQPQHF.